This T cell receptor (beta chain) was found in a study of T cell repertoires in cytomegalovirus infection (dated by TCRdb to about 2019). Looking at the study overall: Because public TCR beta signatures pointed to carriage of CMV infection together with the matching HLA type, the HLA type of each donor mattered for the analysis. Broad study findings and their caveats: In both this cohort and an independent 352-donor cohort, the cumulative frequency of public TCR beta family members distinguished carriers of CMV infection plus the relevant HLA type. In the ex vivo response, HLA-C-restricted CMV-specific TCR beta clonotypes were dominant, and in two of eight donors the single most frequent clonotype came from this HLA-C-restricted group.

The CDR3 runs 13 residues from the cysteine to the phenylalanine. The DNA shown is the 39-base CDR3, in frame from base 1. Taken from the germline V gene, the CDR1 and CDR2 loops are LGHNA and YSLEER. The V and J ends are trimmed by 1 base and 5 bases, leaving 8 bases between them. Reads for this sample came from an Illumina HiSeq 1500. TCRdb reprocessing: public reads trimmed at Q25 with fastp, clones called with MiXCR, in-frame beta chains kept. Each entry is one CDR3 protein sequence, shown with its most common DNA and genes. The sample table records some 440,000 distinct CDR3 sequences; approximately 31% of these occur just once. The top ten constitute about 13% of the sample. About this clonotype: What antigen it recognizes has not been identified. Base qualities were left out, and no much larger clone turns up one base away.

This TCR derives from a human donor in good health (CMV status not recorded). Some clones in this sample may be carry-over from other donors' samples. Material for sequencing was PBMCs. Recombination joined TRBV4-3 with TRBJ2-5, with no confidently assigned D gene. At the DNA level, the sequence is TGCGCCAGCAGCCAAGGAGCGTTGGAGACCCAGTACTTC. This sequence encodes CASSQGALETQYF.